This is a list of T cell receptor beta chains from one sample in a study of T cell repertoires in cytomegalovirus infection. Antigens for these TCRs are unknown. TCRdb re-called the reads with MiXCR, one entry per CDR3 protein. The data hold about 110,000 distinct CDR3 sequences, with about 30% observed a single time. The sample consisted of CD8+ T cells from cultured PBMCs, taken from culture after CMV antigen stimulation. These TCRs come from a human donor in good health (CMV status not recorded). Some clones in this sample may be carry-over from other donors' samples. Both conserved end residues are part of each CDR3. A D gene is named only where the DNA matches it firmly. Where a row states a size, it is once, few, many or the class of an expanded clone; other rows omit it.

j_call clone_size v_call d_call cdr3_length cdr3_aa cdr3_nt
TRBJ2-7 few TRBV7-9 NA 13 CASSSRQFHEQYF TGTGCCAGCAGCTCAAGACAGTTCCACGAGCAGTACTTC
TRBJ2-1 few TRBV19 NA 16 CASSIEGTLTYNEQFF TGTGCCAGTAGTATAGAGGGCACATTGACCTACAATGAGCAGTTCTTC
TRBJ2-7 few TRBV28 NA 15 CASSLSAGDLYEQYF TGTGCCAGCAGTTTATCAGCAGGGGATCTTTACGAGCAGTACTTC
TRBJ2-7 few TRBV5-1 NA 13 CASSGDSWHEQYF TGCGCCAGCAGCGGGGACTCGTGGCACGAGCAGTACTTC
TRBJ2-1 NA TRBV19 NA 16 CASSIDGSGSYNEQFF TGTGCCAGTAGTATAGATGGGTCGGGGTCCTACAATGAGCAGTTCTTC
TRBJ1-4 NA TRBV7-9 NA 13 CASSLLADEKLFF TGTGCCAGCAGCTTATTGGCAGATGAAAAGCTGTTTTTT
TRBJ2-3 NA TRBV2 TRBD1 13 CASIGTGGDTQYF TGTGCCAGCATAGGGACAGGGGGAGATACGCAGTATTTT
TRBJ2-7 NA TRBV27 TRBD1 14 CASSMTGPPYEQYF TGTGCCAGCAGCATGACAGGGCCTCCCTACGAGCAGTACTTC
TRBJ2-7 many TRBV7-2 NA 15 CASSLVVGRVNEQYF TGTGCCAGCAGCTTAGTCGTCGGCAGGGTGAACGAGCAGTACTTC
TRBJ2-2 few TRBV24-1 NA 17 CATSDATYTRNTGELFF TGTGCCACCAGTGATGCGACGTACACTAGGAACACCGGGGAGCTGTTTTTT
TRBJ2-5 NA TRBV27 TRBD1 14 CASSPGQGQETQYF TGTGCCAGCAGTCCGGGACAGGGCCAAGAGACCCAGTACTTC
TRBJ2-3 NA TRBV28 NA 16 CASTRAWGLWTDTQYF TGTGCCAGCACTCGAGCGTGGGGGTTGTGGACAGATACGCAGTATTTT
TRBJ1-1 NA TRBV7-6 NA 13 CASRLGRSTEAFF TGTGCCAGCAGATTAGGTCGGAGCACTGAAGCTTTCTTT
TRBJ1-1 many TRBV7-8 NA 15 CASSPPDPGRTEAFF TGTGCCAGCAGCCCACCCGACCCCGGCCGGACTGAAGCTTTCTTT
TRBJ1-2 many TRBV7-2 NA 12 CASRDSGDGYTF TGTGCCAGCAGGGACAGTGGCGATGGCTACACCTTC
TRBJ2-4 few TRBV7-6 NA 14 CASSSRGPENIQYF TGTGCCAGCAGTTCACGGGGGCCTGAGAACATTCAGTACTTC
TRBJ2-2 NA TRBV6-2/TRBV6-3 TRBD1 14 CASSPGGSTGELFF TGTGCCAGCAGCCCAGGGGGCTCGACCGGGGAGCTGTTTTTT
TRBJ2-2 NA TRBV5-5 TRBD2 15 CASSSGGTLTGELFF TGTGCCAGCAGCAGCGGGGGAACCTTAACCGGGGAGCTGTTTTTT
TRBJ1-1 few TRBV12-3/TRBV12-4 NA 14 CASRVRTSNTEAFF TGTGCCAGCAGGGTCCGGACAAGCAACACTGAAGCTTTCTTT
TRBJ1-5 NA TRBV6-2/TRBV6-3 NA 16 CASSYYGTDSNQPQHF TGTGCCAGCAGTTACTATGGGACGGATAGCAATCAGCCCCAGCATTTT
TRBJ1-1 NA TRBV19 NA 14 CASSKLGMNTEAFF TGTGCCAGTAGTAAGCTGGGCATGAACACTGAAGCTTTCTTT
TRBJ1-1 NA TRBV7-9 TRBD1 14 CASSWDRGDTEAFF TGTGCCAGCAGTTGGGACAGGGGGGACACTGAAGCTTTCTTT
TRBJ2-7 NA TRBV10-3 NA 11 CAISDVNEQYF TGTGCCATCAGTGACGTGAACGAGCAGTACTTC
TRBJ2-7 NA TRBV2 NA 14 CASRLDTSSYEQYF TGTGCCAGCAGACTCGACACGAGCTCCTACGAGCAGTACTTC
TRBJ2-3 many TRBV12-3/TRBV12-4 NA 12 CASSWDSSTQYF TGTGCCAGCAGCTGGGACTCTTCTACGCAGTATTTT
TRBJ2-1 few TRBV7-9 TRBD1 14 CASSPWTGVNEQFF TGTGCCAGCAGCCCTTGGACAGGGGTAAATGAGCAGTTCTTC
TRBJ1-1 few TRBV19 NA 13 CASNPGLNTEAFF TGTGCCAGTAATCCGGGGCTGAACACTGAAGCTTTCTTT
TRBJ2-5 NA TRBV15 TRBD2 15 CATSTGGGGFETQYF TGTGCCACCAGCACTGGTGGCGGGGGGTTCGAGACCCAGTACTTC
TRBJ2-2 few TRBV7-6 NA 15 CASSPSGVWTGELFF TGTGCCAGCAGCCCTAGTGGGGTTTGGACCGGGGAGCTGTTTTTT
TRBJ2-5 few TRBV28 TRBD1 17 CASSLPRDRGRPETQYF TGTGCCAGCAGCCTACCCCGTGACAGGGGGCGCCCAGAGACCCAGTACTTC
TRBJ1-2 few TRBV7-9 NA 14 CASSPLGGAGGYTF TGTGCCAGCAGCCCCTTGGGGGGGGCAGGTGGCTACACCTTC
TRBJ1-1 few TRBV7-6 TRBD1 18 CASSPTTGWPTMNTEAFF TGTGCCAGCAGCCCAACGACAGGGTGGCCCACTATGAACACTGAAGCTTTCTTT
TRBJ2-2 NA TRBV6-9 NA 21 CASSYNSGIGVFRSNTGELFF TGTGCCAGCAGTTATAATTCGGGAATAGGGGTGTTCAGAAGTAACACCGGGGAGCTGTTTTTT
TRBJ2-3 few TRBV11-2 TRBD1 16 CASSPPDRGNTDTQYF TGTGCCAGCAGCCCTCCGGACAGGGGGAATACAGATACGCAGTATTTT
TRBJ1-4 few TRBV12-3/TRBV12-4 NA 13 CASSLQGGEKLFF TGTGCCAGCAGTCTTCAGGGAGGCGAAAAACTGTTTTTT
TRBJ2-2 many TRBV4-1 NA 17 CASSQDSKVIITGELFF TGCGCCAGCAGCCAAGATTCGAAGGTTATAATCACCGGGGAGCTGTTTTTT
TRBJ2-1 NA TRBV6-6 NA 16 CASSYSRGAVFNEQFF TGTGCCAGCAGTTACTCACGGGGGGCCGTTTTCAATGAGCAGTTCTTC
TRBJ1-2 NA TRBV7-2 NA 14 CASSPYDGLYGYTF TGTGCCAGCAGCCCCTATGACGGACTCTATGGCTACACCTTC
TRBJ1-1 NA TRBV28 NA 15 CASSLLTGMNTEAFF TGTGCCAGCAGTTTGCTCACTGGAATGAACACTGAAGCTTTCTTT
TRBJ2-1 NA TRBV11-2 NA 16 CASTYNSGGTYNEQFF TGTGCCAGCACCTATAACTCAGGAGGCACCTACAATGAGCAGTTCTTC
TRBJ1-1 many TRBV7-6 NA 13 CASSLQGNTEAFF TGTGCCAGCAGCTTGCAGGGGAACACTGAAGCTTTCTTT
TRBJ1-2 few TRBV11-2 NA 13 CASSSATGYGYTF TGTGCCAGCAGCTCGGCGACCGGATATGGCTACACCTTC
TRBJ2-7 NA TRBV4-1 TRBD1 14 CASSQDDRGNEQYF TGCGCCAGCAGCCAAGATGACAGGGGGAACGAGCAGTACTTC
TRBJ1-1 many TRBV15 NA 17 CATSRDSRVERSTEAFF TGTGCCACCAGCAGAGATTCGAGGGTGGAAAGGAGCACTGAAGCTTTCTTT
TRBJ2-3 many TRBV12-3/TRBV12-4 NA 14 CASSLYLHTDTQYF TGTGCCAGCAGTTTATACCTCCACACAGATACGCAGTATTTT
TRBJ2-3 few TRBV7-9 TRBD1 16 CASTAPGQGPADTQYF TGTGCCAGCACCGCGCCGGGACAGGGCCCCGCAGATACGCAGTATTTT
TRBJ2-2 NA TRBV4-1 NA 16 CASSLVHSSTTGELFF TGCGCCAGCAGCCTAGTCCACAGTTCCACTACCGGGGAGCTGTTTTTT
TRBJ2-7 few TRBV27 TRBD1 15 CASTPRTGGLGEQYF TGTGCCAGCACCCCGAGGACAGGGGGCCTCGGCGAGCAGTACTTC
TRBJ2-3 few TRBV10-3 NA 15 CAISEEGGITDTQYF TGTGCCATCAGTGAGGAGGGAGGAATAACAGATACGCAGTATTTT
TRBJ2-1 few TRBV5-1 TRBD2 15 CASSLLAGNYNEQFF TGCGCCAGCAGCTTACTAGCGGGGAATTACAATGAGCAGTTCTTC